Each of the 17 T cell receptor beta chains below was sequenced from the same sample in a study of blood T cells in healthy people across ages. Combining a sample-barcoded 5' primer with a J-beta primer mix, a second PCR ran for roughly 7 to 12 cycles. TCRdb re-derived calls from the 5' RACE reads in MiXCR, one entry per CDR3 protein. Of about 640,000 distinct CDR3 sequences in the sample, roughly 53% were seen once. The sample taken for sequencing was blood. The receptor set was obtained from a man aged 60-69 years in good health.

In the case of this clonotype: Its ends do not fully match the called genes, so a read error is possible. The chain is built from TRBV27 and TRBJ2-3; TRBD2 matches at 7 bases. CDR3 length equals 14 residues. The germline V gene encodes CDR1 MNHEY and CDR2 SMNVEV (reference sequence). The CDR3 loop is CASSWGGYTDAQYF. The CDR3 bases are TGTGCCAGCAGTTGGGGGGGGTACACAGATGCGCAGTATTTT.

The CDR3 region has the DNA TGCGCCAGCAGCTTGGGTCAGGGCAAGGGCTACAATGAGCAGTTCTTC. It is translated as CASSLGQGKGYNEQFF. The chain is built from TRBV5-1 and TRBJ2-1, with D maybe TRBD1 (5 bases). The CDR3 extends over 16 amino acids. Trimming took 0 bases from V and 3 from J, leaving 13 bases between them. Germline loops: CDR1 SGHRS, CDR2 YFSETQ.

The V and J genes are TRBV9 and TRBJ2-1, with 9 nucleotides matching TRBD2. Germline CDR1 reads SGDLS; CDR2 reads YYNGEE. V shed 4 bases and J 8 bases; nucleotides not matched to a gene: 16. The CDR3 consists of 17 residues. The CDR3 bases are TGTGCCAGCAGCACAACTAGGAGTGGCGGGGGGGTATATGAGCAGTTCTTC. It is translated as CASSTTRSGGGVYEQFF.

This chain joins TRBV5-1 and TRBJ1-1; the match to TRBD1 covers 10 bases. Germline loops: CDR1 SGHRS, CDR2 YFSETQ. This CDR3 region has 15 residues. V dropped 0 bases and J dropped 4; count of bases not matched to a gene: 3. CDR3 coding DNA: TGCGCCAGCAGCTTGGGAGGGGACAGGGGCACTGAAGCTTTCTTT. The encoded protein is CASSLGGDRGTEAFF.

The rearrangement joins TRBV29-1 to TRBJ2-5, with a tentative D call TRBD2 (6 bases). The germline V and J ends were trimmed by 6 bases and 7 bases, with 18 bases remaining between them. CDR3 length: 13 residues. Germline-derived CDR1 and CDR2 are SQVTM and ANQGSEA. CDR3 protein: CSVRGTPEGTQYF. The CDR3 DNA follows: TGCAGCGTCCGCGGGACTCCCGAGGGGACCCAGTACTTC.

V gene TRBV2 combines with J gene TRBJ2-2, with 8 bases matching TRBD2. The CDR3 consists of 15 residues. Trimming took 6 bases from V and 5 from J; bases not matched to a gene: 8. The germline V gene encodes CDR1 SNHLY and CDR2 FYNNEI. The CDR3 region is CASSRLASGTGELFF. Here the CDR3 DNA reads TGTGCCAGCAGCCGACTAGCGTCGGGAACCGGGGAGCTGTTTTTT.

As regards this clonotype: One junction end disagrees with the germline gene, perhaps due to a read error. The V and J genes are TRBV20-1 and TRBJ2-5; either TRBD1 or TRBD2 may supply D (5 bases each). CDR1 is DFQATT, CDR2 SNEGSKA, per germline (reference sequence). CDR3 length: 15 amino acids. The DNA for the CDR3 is TGCAGTGCTAGAGGGGGGACCCGAGGACAAGAGACCCTGTACTTC. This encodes CSARGGTRGQETLYF.

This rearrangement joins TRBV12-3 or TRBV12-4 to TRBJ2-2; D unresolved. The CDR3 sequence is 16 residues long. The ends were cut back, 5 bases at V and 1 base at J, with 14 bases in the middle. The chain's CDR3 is CASSPLVPVNTGELFF. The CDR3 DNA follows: TGTGCCAGCAGTCCCTTGGTCCCCGTGAACACCGGGGAGCTGTTTTTT.

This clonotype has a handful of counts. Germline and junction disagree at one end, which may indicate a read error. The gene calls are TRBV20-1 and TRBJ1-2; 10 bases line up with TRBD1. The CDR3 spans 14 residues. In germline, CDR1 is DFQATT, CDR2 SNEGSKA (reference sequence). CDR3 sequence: CSARETTGGVGYTF. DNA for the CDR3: TGCAGTGCCAGAGAGACGACAGGGGGCGTTGGCTACACCTTC.

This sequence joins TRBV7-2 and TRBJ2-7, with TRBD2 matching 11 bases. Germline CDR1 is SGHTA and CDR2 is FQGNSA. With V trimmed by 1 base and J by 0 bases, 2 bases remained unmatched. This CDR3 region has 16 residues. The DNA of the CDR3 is TGTGCCAGCAGCTTAGAAGGGACTAGCGGCTCCTACGAGCAGTACTTC. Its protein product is CASSLEGTSGSYEQYF.

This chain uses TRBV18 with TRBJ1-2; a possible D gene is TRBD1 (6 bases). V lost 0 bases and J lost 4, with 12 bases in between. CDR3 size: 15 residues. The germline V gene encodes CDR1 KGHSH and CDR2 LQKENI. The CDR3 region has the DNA TGTGCCAGCTCACCACCGGTTAACAGGGCCTATGGCTACACCTTC. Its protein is CASSPPVNRAYGYTF.

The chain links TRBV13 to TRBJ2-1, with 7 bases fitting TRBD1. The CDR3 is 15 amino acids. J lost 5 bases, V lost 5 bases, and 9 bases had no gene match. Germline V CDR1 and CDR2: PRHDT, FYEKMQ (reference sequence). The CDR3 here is CASSHIPTGNNEQFF. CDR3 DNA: TGTGCCAGCAGCCACATCCCGACAGGGAACAATGAGCAGTTCTTC.

This CDR3 reads CASNTGVQETQYF. Written as DNA, the CDR3 is TGTGCCAGCAATACAGGGGTTCAAGAGACCCAGTACTTC. V gene TRBV12-3 or TRBV12-4 combines with J gene TRBJ2-5; 7 bases are shared with TRBD1. The junction had 4 bases not matched to a gene; V was cut back by 7 bases and J by 2 bases. The CDR3 has 13 amino acids.

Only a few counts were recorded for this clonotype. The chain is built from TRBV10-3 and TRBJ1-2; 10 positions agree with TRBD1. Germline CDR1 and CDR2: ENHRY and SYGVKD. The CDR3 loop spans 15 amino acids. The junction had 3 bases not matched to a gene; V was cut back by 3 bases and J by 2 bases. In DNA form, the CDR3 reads TGTGCCATCAGTGACCCGGGACAGGGGAACTATGGCTACACCTTC. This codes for CAISDPGQGNYGYTF.

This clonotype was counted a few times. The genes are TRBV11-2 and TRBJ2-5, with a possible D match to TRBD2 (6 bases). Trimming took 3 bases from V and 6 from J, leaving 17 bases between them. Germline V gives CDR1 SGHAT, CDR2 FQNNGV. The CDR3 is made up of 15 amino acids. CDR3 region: CASSLGTTSAQTQYF. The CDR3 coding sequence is TGTGCCAGCAGCTTGGGGACGACTAGTGCCCAGACCCAGTACTTC. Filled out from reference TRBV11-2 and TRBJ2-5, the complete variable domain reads EAGVAQSPRYKIIEKRQSVAFWCNPISGHATLYWYQQILGQGPKLLIQFQNNGVVDDSQLPKDRFSAERLKGVDSTLKIQPAKLEDSAVYLCASSLGTTSAQTQYFGPGTRLLVL.

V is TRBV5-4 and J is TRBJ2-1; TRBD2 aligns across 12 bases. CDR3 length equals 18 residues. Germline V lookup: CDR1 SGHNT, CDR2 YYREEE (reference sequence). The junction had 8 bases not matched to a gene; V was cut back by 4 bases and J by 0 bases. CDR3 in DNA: TGTGCCAGCAGCGCCCCTAGCGGGGGGGGCAGCTCCTACAATGAGCAGTTCTTC. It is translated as CASSAPSGGGSSYNEQFF.

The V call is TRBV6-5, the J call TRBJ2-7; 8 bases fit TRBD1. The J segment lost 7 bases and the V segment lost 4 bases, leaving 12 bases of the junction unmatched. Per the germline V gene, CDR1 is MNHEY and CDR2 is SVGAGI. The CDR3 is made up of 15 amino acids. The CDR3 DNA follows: TGTGCCAGCAGTTCCCGACAGGGGCGGCCTCGAGAGCAGTACTTC. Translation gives CASSSRQGRPREQYF.